These T cell receptor beta chains were read from a single sample in a study of cytomegalovirus exposure and HLA in healthy donors. Assay: immunoSEQ multiplex PCR; the TCRdb copy retains only in-frame clones and omits some. Here the sample spans some 100,000 clones, approximately 80% being singletons. Sequences were obtained from PBMCs. The receptors shown here come from a woman younger than 30 in good health and CMV-seronegative. CDR3s include the opening cysteine and the closing phenylalanine or tryptophan. A D gene is named only where the DNA matches it firmly. The size field is filled for only some rows; it gives once, few, many or a size class.

d_gene	v_gene	abundance	j_gene	CDR3nt	CDR3aa
-	TRBV10-3	-	TRBJ2-7	TGTGCCATCAGTGAGTCTCAGGACAGATTCTACGAGCAGTACTTC	CAISESQDRFYEQYF
-	TRBV5-4	-	TRBJ2-3	TGTGCCAGCAGATTGGACATCTCTAGCACAGATACGCAGTATTTT	CASRLDISSTDTQYF
TRBD1	TRBV5-1	-	TRBJ1-2	TGCGCCAGCAGCGTCCTTTACCTCCGGGACAGACATGGCTACACCTTC	CASSVLYLRDRHGYTF
TRBD1	TRBV9	-	TRBJ2-5	TGTGCCAGCAGCGTAGGGCTGGGGACAGTGCTAGTCCAAGAGACCCAGTACTTC	CASSVGLGTVLVQETQYF
-	TRBV7-9	-	TRBJ2-3	TGTGCCAGCAGCCCTCGGGTAGATACGCAGTATTTT	CASSPRVDTQYF
-	TRBV18	-	TRBJ2-2	TGTGCCAGCTCACCTCCACGTTTTGCGGGCAACACCGGGGAGCTGTTTTTT	CASSPPRFAGNTGELFF
-	TRBV7-2	-	TRBJ1-6	TGTGCCAGCAGCTCAGCCTACAGGGTCTCCTATAATTCACCCCTCCACTTT	CASSSAYRVSYNSPLHF
-	TRBV2	-	TRBJ2-1	TGTGCCAGCAGTGCTAGTTTAGCCCGTTTTATCGAGCAGTTCTTC	CASSASLARFIEQFF
TRBD1	TRBV11-1	once	TRBJ2-7	TGTGCCAGCAGTTTAGGGGGCACAGGGTCCTGCGAGCAGTACTTC	CASSLGGTGSCEQYF
TRBD1	TRBV11-1	-	TRBJ2-7	TGTGCCAGCAGCCAATGGGACAGAAGCTACGAGCAGTACTTC	CASSQWDRSYEQYF
TRBD1	TRBV13	once	TRBJ2-3	TGTGCCAGCAGCTCGGGCGACAGGGGAATTCTAGATACGCAGTATTTT	CASSSGDRGILDTQYF
TRBD1	TRBV7-3	-	TRBJ2-1	TGTGCCAGCAGCTCGACAGGGGATGGGTACAATGAGCAGTTCTTC	CASSSTGDGYNEQFF
-	TRBV7-2	few	TRBJ2-7	TGTGCCAGCAGCTTAAGTACAGGGTTAACCTACGAGCAGTACTTC	CASSLSTGLTYEQYF
-	TRBV30	-	TRBJ2-5	TGTGCCTGGAGTGAGGGGAAGTCTAGGGAGACCCAGTACTTC	CAWSEGKSRETQYF
-	TRBV5-1	-	TRBJ1-2	TGCGCCAGCAGCTTAAGCGGGGTAACCTATGGCTACACCTTC	CASSLSGVTYGYTF
TRBD2	TRBV9	-	TRBJ2-7	TGTGCCAGCAGCGAAGCGGGGGGGCTGTACGAGCAGTACTTC	CASSEAGGLYEQYF
TRBD2	TRBV2	-	TRBJ2-5	TGTGCCAGCAAGAGAGGACTAGCGGGGGTAAAGACCCAGTACTTC	CASKRGLAGVKTQYF
TRBD1	TRBV6-1	-	TRBJ2-5	TGTGCCAGCAGTCCGGGACAGGGGGGGGAGACCCAGTACTTC	CASSPGQGGETQYF
-	TRBV29-1	-	TRBJ1-1	TGCAGCGTTGGGACATTGAACACTGAAGCTTTCTTT	CSVGTLNTEAFF
TRBD2	TRBV7-8	once	TRBJ2-5	TGTGCCAGCAGCTTAATGGGGGGGGAAGAGACCCAGTACTTC	CASSLMGGEETQYF
TRBD1	TRBV5-1	-	TRBJ2-7	TGCGCCAGCAGCTTGATTCTCGGACAGGCCTACGAGCAGTACTTC	CASSLILGQAYEQYF
-	TRBV28	once	TRBJ1-5	TGTGCCAGCAGTCTAACAGGTAATCAGCCCCAGCATTTT	CASSLTGNQPQHF
TRBD2	TRBV6-5	-	TRBJ2-1	TGTGCCAGCAGTTATAGCGGGGACGGGGATGAGCAGTTCTTC	CASSYSGDGDEQFF
TRBD1	TRBV19	once	TRBJ2-1	TGTGCCAGTAGTATGGTACAGGGGGCTGGTGAGCAGTTCTTC	CASSMVQGAGEQFF
TRBD1	TRBV5-1	once	TRBJ1-2	TGCGCCAGCAGCTTGGTCCCCGACAGGGGAGAAGGCTACACCTTC	CASSLVPDRGEGYTF
-	TRBV7-9	-	TRBJ2-7	TGTGCCAGCAGCTTTGGGAGCTCCTACGAGCAGTACTTC	CASSFGSSYEQYF
TRBD1	TRBV6-5	-	TRBJ2-2	TGTGCCGGCAAGACAGGGGATACCGGGGAGCTGTTTTTT	CAGKTGDTGELFF
-	TRBV5-1	once	TRBJ1-6	TGCGCCAGCAGCTTGGGACCCCAAAGCGGATCACCCCTCCACTTT	CASSLGPQSGSPLHF
TRBD2	TRBV5-4	-	TRBJ2-7	TGTGCCAGCAGCTTAAGCGGGGGGCTTTCCGAGCAGTACTTC	CASSLSGGLSEQYF
TRBD1	TRBV7-3	-	TRBJ1-1	TGTGCCAGCAGCTTAACGGGACAGACCAGCCCTGAAGCTTTCTTT	CASSLTGQTSPEAFF
-	TRBV30	once	TRBJ1-2	TGTGCTTATGGAAGGGGTGTCTATGGCTACACCTTC	CAYGRGVYGYTF
TRBD1	TRBV19	-	TRBJ2-5	TGTGCCAGTAGTAGCAGGGGGCCTTGGGAGACCCAGTACTTC	CASSSRGPWETQYF
TRBD2	TRBV6-1	-	TRBJ2-7	TGTGCCAGCAGTGAATTTGGAGGGAGGGTAGCGGGAGAGAACTACGAGCAGTACTTC	CASSEFGGRVAGENYEQYF
-	TRBV7-2	-	TRBJ2-7	TGTGCCAGCAGCTCCCAAGGGGTCCTATCCTACGAGCAGTACTTC	CASSSQGVLSYEQYF
-	TRBV6-4	-	TRBJ1-1	TGTGCCAGCAGACAGAATTGGAACACTGAAGCTTTCTTT	CASRQNWNTEAFF
TRBD1	TRBV7-2	-	TRBJ2-2	TGTGCCAGCAGCTGGGACAGGCGGAACACCGGGGAGCTGTTTTTT	CASSWDRRNTGELFF
TRBD2	TRBV5-1	-	TRBJ2-3	TGCGCCAGCAGCCCCGGTTCTAGCGGGACTAGCACAGATACGCAGTATTTT	CASSPGSSGTSTDTQYF
TRBD1	TRBV4-2	-	TRBJ2-5	TGTGCCAGCAGCCGCGGGACAGGGCAAGAGACCCAGTACTTC	CASSRGTGQETQYF
TRBD1	TRBV6-1	-	TRBJ2-1	TGTGCCAGCAGCACTGACAGGGGTTCCTACAATGAGCAGTTCTTC	CASSTDRGSYNEQFF
-	TRBV19	-	TRBJ2-3	TGTGCCAGTAGTATAACTCACACAGATACGCAGTATTTT	CASSITHTDTQYF
TRBD1	TRBV19	-	TRBJ2-2	TGTGCCAGTAGTAGCAGGGGGCGCACCGGGGAGCTGTTTTTT	CASSSRGRTGELFF
TRBD1	TRBV13	-	TRBJ2-2	TGTGCCAGCAGCTTAGTGGGGACAGTAAACACCGGGGAGCTGTTTTTT	CASSLVGTVNTGELFF
TRBD1	TRBV28	-	TRBJ1-1	TGTGCCAGCAGCCCCTGGGGACAGGGGATGAACACTGAAGCTTTCTTT	CASSPWGQGMNTEAFF
TRBD1	TRBV6-5	-	TRBJ2-3	TGTGCCAGCAGCCGACAGGGACAGTACACAGATACGCAGTATTTT	CASSRQGQYTDTQYF
-	TRBV19	once	TRBJ1-1	TGTGCCAGTAGTGCCAGACAGCACCCGAACACTGAAGCTTTCTTT	CASSARQHPNTEAFF
TRBD1	TRBV7-9	-	TRBJ1-3	TGTTCCAGCAGCTTCACTTACAGGGGATCCGGAAACACCATATATTTT	CSSSFTYRGSGNTIYF
TRBD1	TRBV2	-	TRBJ2-7	TGTGCCAGCACAAGGACAGGGGGCTCCTACGAGCAGTACTTC	CASTRTGGSYEQYF
TRBD2	TRBV9	-	TRBJ2-3	TGTGCCAGCAGCGGATCGACTAGCGGGGACCTAGGAGGCACAGATACGCAGTATTTT	CASSGSTSGDLGGTDTQYF
-	TRBV6-5	-	TRBJ2-2	TGTGCCAGCAGTTACACCGCCCTAGGCCCCGGGGAGCTGTTTTTT	CASSYTALGPGELFF
TRBD2	TRBV5-1	-	TRBJ2-1	TGCGCCAGCAGCTTTTGGATCGGGACTAGCGGGAGCAATGAGCAGTTCTTC	CASSFWIGTSGSNEQFF
-	TRBV21-1	-	TRBJ2-7	TGTGCCAACGACAGGAACTACGAGCAGTACTTC	CANDRNYEQYF
TRBD2	TRBV7-2	-	TRBJ2-3	TGTGCCAGCAGCCGACTAGCGCTGAGCACAGATACGCAGTATTTT	CASSRLALSTDTQYF
TRBD1	TRBV7-9	-	TRBJ1-2	TGTGCCAGCAGCTTAGGAGGACCAGGGGGGCCCTATGGCTACACCTTC	CASSLGGPGGPYGYTF
-	TRBV6-5	-	TRBJ1-6	TGTGCCAGCAGGGAACAGGAATCCCGTCTTCATACCCTCCACTTT	CASREQESRLHTLHF
TRBD2	TRBV10-3	-	TRBJ2-7	TGTGCCATCAGTGAGTCGGGACTAGCGGGAGTGAGCTCCTACGAGCAGTACTTC	CAISESGLAGVSSYEQYF